This T cell receptor (beta chain) was profiled in a study of shared clonotypes between healthy human individuals. The CDR3 covers 11 residues. The V gene's germline CDR1 is PRHDT and CDR2 FYEKMQ (reference sequence). Trimming took off 10 bases at V and 9 bases at J, with 13 bases between the two ends. Repertoires were generated with immunoSEQ multiplex PCR, while TCRdb's copy carries only in-frame clones and drops some. There are around 2,000,000 clones in the sample; around 96% occur only once, and 0.95% to 1.5% lies in the top ten. CD8 cells classed as naive were CD45RO-negative and positively selected for CCR7, excluding terminally differentiated effector memory CD45RA+ cells.

The rearrangement uses TRBV13 and TRBJ2-1; perhaps TRBD1 as D (5 bases). The specimen was naive CD8+ T cells sorted from blood. The receptor was isolated from a man in his late teens or twenties in good health. The CDR3 DNA is TGTGCCACCAGTTCAGGGCCTGAGCAGTTCTTC. Translation gives CATSSGPEQFF.